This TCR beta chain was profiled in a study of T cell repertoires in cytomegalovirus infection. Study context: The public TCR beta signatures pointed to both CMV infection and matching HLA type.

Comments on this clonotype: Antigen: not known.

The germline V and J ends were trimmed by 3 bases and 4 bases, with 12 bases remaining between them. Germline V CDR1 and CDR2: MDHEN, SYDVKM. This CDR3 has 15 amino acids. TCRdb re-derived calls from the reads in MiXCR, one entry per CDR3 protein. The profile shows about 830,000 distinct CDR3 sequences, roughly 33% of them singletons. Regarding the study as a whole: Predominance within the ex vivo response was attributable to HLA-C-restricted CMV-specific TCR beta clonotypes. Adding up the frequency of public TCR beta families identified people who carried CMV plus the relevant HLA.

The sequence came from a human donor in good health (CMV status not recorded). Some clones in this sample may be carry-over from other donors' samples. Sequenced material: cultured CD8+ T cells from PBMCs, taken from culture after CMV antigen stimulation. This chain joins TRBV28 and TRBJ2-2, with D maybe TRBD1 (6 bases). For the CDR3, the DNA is TGTGCCAGCAGTTTTGTGAGAGGGGGCACCGGGGAGCTGTTTTTT. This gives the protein CASSFVRGGTGELFF.